In its sample, the clone carrying this T cell receptor (beta chain) was seen a few times. Antigen unknown. The CDR3 runs to 16 residues. CDR1 and CDR2 (germline): SQVTM, ANQGSEA. The germline V and J ends were trimmed by 4 bases and 4 bases, with 20 bases remaining between them. The data were taken from a study of T-cell reconstitution after alpha-beta-depleted transplantation in children. Unique molecular identifiers were built into the TCRbeta library. Using its own MiXCR run on the PCR reads, TCRdb lists one record per CDR3 protein. The sample carries some 600,000 distinct CDR3 sequences, over 10% recorded once. Study-wide findings and caveats: Once a year had passed after transplant, T-cell counts and diversity came mostly from newly produced T cells. Some patients showed high day-60 TCRbeta diversity, which derived from surviving recipient T cells and thymic progenitors. Reports say that about two months after transplant, the alpha-beta T cells came out of several hundred graft clones that had expanded.

The clonotype was recovered from a male patient aged 10 to 17 who had a stem cell transplant for acute myeloid leukemia, so the T cells may come from the graft donor. Sample: PBMCs, mostly from graft donor cells, taken 360 days after TCRalphabeta/CD19-depleted stem cell transplant. The rearrangement joins TRBV29-1 to TRBJ2-1, with unresolved D. In DNA, the CDR3 is TGCAGCGTTGGGAACTGGGCGACCTCCGTTTACAATGAGCAGTTCTTC. It encodes CSVGNWATSVYNEQFF.